These T cell receptor beta chains were read from a single sample in a study of cytomegalovirus exposure and HLA in healthy donors. TCRdb keeps only in-frame clones here, not all; method: immunoSEQ multiplex PCR. The sample consists of more than 95,000 clones, about 93% of them appearing once. The sequenced material came from PBMCs. Receptors were obtained from a woman in her late teens or twenties in good health and CMV-seronegative. The CDR3 runs from the conserved cysteine through the conserved F or W. D genes are given only for firm matches. Expanded clones are given a class, and other clones once, few, many or no size at all.

D	size	V	J	CDR3	DNA
-	once	TRBV19	TRBJ1-6	CASTPAVQQRSPLHF	TGTGCCAGTACCCCTGCGGTTCAGCAGCGTTCACCCCTCCACTTT
-	-	TRBV5-1	TRBJ2-4	CASSPGDLSKNIQYF	TGCGCCAGCAGCCCCGGGGACTTGTCCAAAAACATTCAGTACTTC
-	-	TRBV9	TRBJ2-1	CASSAGAHNEQFF	TGTGCCAGCAGCGCGGGAGCCCACAATGAGCAGTTCTTC
-	-	TRBV2	TRBJ1-3	CASSSGGRGNTIYF	TGTGCCAGCAGTTCGGGAGGGAGAGGAAACACCATATATTTT
TRBD1	once	TRBV4-1	TRBJ2-7	CASSQEPGTAYEQYF	TGCGCCAGCAGCCAAGAACCCGGGACAGCCTACGAGCAGTACTTC
-	-	TRBV19	TRBJ2-3	CACGTGLTDTQYF	TGTGCCTGCGGGACGGGGCTCACAGATACGCAGTATTTT
-	-	TRBV19	TRBJ1-3	CASISGGSGNTIYF	TGTGCCAGTATCAGCGGAGGCTCTGGAAACACCATATATTTT
TRBD1	-	TRBV5-1	TRBJ1-2	CASSWGQVPANYGYTF	TGCGCCAGCAGCTGGGGACAGGTCCCAGCTAACTATGGCTACACCTTC
TRBD2	-	TRBV6-4	TRBJ2-1	CASSEDAGAYNEQFF	TGTGCCAGCAGTGAGGACGCGGGAGCCTACAATGAGCAGTTCTTC
-	-	TRBV5-5	TRBJ2-7	CASSLDKGYQAYEQYF	TGTGCCAGCAGCTTGGATAAGGGGTATCAAGCCTACGAGCAGTACTTC
-	once	TRBV30	TRBJ2-3	CASRAEGVSDTQYF	TGTGCCAGTCGGGCAGAGGGGGTCTCCGATACGCAGTATTTT
TRBD1	-	TRBV7-9	TRBJ2-7	CASSSRTGSSYEQYF	TGTGCCAGCAGCTCTCGGACAGGGAGCTCCTACGAGCAGTACTTC
-	-	TRBV30	TRBJ1-1	CAWTFVYSTEAFF	TGTGCCTGGACGTTCGTGTACTCCACTGAAGCTTTCTTT
-	once	TRBV30	TRBJ2-5	CAWSDGGAGGETQYF	TGTGCCTGGAGTGACGGGGGGGCAGGGGGGGAGACCCAGTACTTC